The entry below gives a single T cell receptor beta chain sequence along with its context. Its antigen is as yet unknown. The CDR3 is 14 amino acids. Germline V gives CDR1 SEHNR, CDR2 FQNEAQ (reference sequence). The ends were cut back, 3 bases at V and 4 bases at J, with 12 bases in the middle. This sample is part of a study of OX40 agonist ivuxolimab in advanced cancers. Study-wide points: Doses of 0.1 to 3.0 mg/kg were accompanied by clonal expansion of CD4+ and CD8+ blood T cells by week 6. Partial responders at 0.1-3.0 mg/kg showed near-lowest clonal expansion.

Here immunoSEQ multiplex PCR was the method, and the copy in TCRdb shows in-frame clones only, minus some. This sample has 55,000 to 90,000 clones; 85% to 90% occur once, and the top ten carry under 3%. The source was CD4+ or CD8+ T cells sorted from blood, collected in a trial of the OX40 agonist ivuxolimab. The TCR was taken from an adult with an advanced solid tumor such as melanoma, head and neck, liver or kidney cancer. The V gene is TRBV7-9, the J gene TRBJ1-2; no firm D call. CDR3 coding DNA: TGTGCCAGCAGCTTGGGGTCCCGGAGCTATGGCTACACCTTC. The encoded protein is CASSLGSRSYGYTF.